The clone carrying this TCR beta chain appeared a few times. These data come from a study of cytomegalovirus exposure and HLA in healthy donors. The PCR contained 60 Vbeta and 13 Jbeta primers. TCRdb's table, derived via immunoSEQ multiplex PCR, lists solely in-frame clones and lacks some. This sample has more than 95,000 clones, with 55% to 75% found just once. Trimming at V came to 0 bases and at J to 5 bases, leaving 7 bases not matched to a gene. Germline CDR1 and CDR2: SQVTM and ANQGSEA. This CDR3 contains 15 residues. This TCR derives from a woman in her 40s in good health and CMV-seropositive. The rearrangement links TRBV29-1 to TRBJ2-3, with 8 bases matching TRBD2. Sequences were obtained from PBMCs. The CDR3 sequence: CSVEDERELIDTQYF. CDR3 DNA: TGCAGCGTTGAAGATGAGCGGGAGCTAATAGATACGCAGTATTTT.